This T cell receptor (beta chain) is drawn from a study of shared clonotypes between healthy human individuals. Whole-study context: Sampling drew on donors who were a couple of women and three men aged 18 to 49. Study-wide findings and caveats: For sorted subsets, rarefaction showed incomplete sequencing despite large depth.

CD4+ cell separation produced CD45RA+ naive and CD45RA-negative memory subsets. The CDR3 runs 10 residues. V was cut by 5 bases and J by 8 bases, with 9 bases left in between. Germline loops: CDR1 DFQATT, CDR2 SNEGSKA (reference sequence). Profiled with immunoSEQ multiplex PCR; TCRdb holds only in-frame clones, not every one. The table lists 950,000 to 1,100,000 clones, approximately 76% of them singletons. With regard to this clone: Its antigen is currently unknown.

The J gene is TRBJ1-2, the V gene TRBV20-1; D remains ambiguous. The specimen was memory CD4+ T cells sorted from blood. The subset: CD45RA-negative fraction. The receptor was derived from a man aged 18 to 29 in good health. Here the CDR3 DNA reads TGCAGTGCTCTGATTGGGGGCTACACCTTC. This translates into CSALIGGYTF.